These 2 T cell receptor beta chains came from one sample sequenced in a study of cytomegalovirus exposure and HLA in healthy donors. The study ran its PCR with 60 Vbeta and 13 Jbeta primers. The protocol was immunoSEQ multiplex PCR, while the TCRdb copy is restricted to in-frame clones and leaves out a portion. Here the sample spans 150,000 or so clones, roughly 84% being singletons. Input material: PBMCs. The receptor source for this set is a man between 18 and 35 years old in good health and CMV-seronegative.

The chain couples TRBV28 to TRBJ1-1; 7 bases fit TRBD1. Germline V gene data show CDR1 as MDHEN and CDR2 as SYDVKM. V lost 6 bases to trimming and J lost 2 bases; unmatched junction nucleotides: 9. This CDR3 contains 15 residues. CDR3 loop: CASRQSQGKNTEAFF. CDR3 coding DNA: TGTGCCAGCAGACAGTCACAGGGGAAAAACACTGAAGCTTTCTTT.

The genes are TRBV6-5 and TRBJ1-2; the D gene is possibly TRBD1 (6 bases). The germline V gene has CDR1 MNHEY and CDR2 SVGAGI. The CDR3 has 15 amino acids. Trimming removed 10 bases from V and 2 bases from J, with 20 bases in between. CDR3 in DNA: TGTGCCACCAACCCCCAGGGGCAGGGGAACTATGGCTACACCTTC. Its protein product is CATNPQGQGNYGYTF.